These 5 T cell receptor beta chains were sequenced from one sample in a study of Graves' ophthalmopathy and Graves' hyperthyroidism. As the template, RNA transcripts were used to amplify TCR beta CDR3 regions. The first-round RT-PCR employed HTBI primers together with the Qiagen OneStep RT-PCR kit. A multiplex PCR was then performed as the second round. TCRdb recomputed calls from the multiplex PCR reads with MiXCR, one row per CDR3 protein. In the table there are 200,000 to 250,000 distinct CDR3 sequences, 20% to 25% of which are singletons. Sequencing was performed on peripheral blood. These receptors all come from a woman aged 45-59 years with Graves' ophthalmopathy.

The genes are TRBV30 and TRBJ1-6, with D possibly being TRBD1 (5 bases). The CDR3 runs to 16 residues. The germline CDR1 and CDR2 sequences are GTSNPN and SVGIG (reference sequence). V lost 0 bases and J 7 bases, leaving 16 bases between the germline ends. The CDR3 loop reads CAWSVFSWGGNSPLHF. For the CDR3, the DNA is TGTGCCTGGAGTGTTTTTTCCTGGGGGGGAAATTCACCCCTCCACTTT.

This clonotype has just a few counts. Mismatch with germline at one junction end may stem from a read error. The genes are TRBV11-2 and TRBJ2-7, with TRBD2 matching 7 bases. Germline V gene data show CDR1 as SGHAT and CDR2 as FQNNGV. The CDR3 spans 17 residues. CDR3 residues: CASGFLMGGRFLDEQYF. The CDR3 bases are TGTGCCAGCGGCTTCCTCATGGGAGGGAGATTCTTAGACGAGCAGTACTTC.

The CDR3 DNA follows: TGTGCCAGTCGGTGGACAGGGGTCTCACCCCTCCACTTT. This encodes CASRWTGVSPLHF. This rearrangement joins TRBV2 to TRBJ1-6; 9 nucleotides line up with TRBD1. Trimming removed 9 bases from V and 10 bases from J; junction bases left unmatched: 7. There are 13 residues in the CDR3. CDR1 is SNHLY and CDR2 is FYNNEI in the germline V gene.

The rearrangement uses TRBV15 and TRBJ1-6; D is perhaps TRBD1 (5 bases). The germline gives CDR1 LNHNV, CDR2 YYDKDF (reference sequence). CDR3 length equals 16 residues. V gave up 1 base and J gave up 8 bases, with 15 bases separating them. The CDR3 DNA is TGTGCCACCAGCAGAGCGGGCGGGACCCAACATTCACCCCTCCACTTT. Its translation is CATSRAGGTQHSPLHF.

This clonotype was detected many times. The chain couples TRBV5-6 to TRBJ2-5; TRBD2 aligns across 7 bases. The germline V gene has CDR1 SGHDT and CDR2 YYEEEE. The CDR3 is 16 amino acids. With V trimmed by 3 bases and J by 5 bases, 13 bases remained unmatched. This CDR3 is CASSSILTSAAETQYF. CDR3 in DNA: TGTGCCAGCAGCTCAATCCTTACTAGCGCAGCGGAGACCCAGTACTTC.